This T cell receptor (beta chain) came from a study of technical replicates of blood from several donors. The V end was cut by 0 bases, the J end by 3 bases, with 13 bases between. Germline loops: CDR1 SGDLS, CDR2 YYNGEE. The CDR3 is made up of 15 amino acids. Repertoires were generated with immunoSEQ multiplex PCR, while TCRdb's copy carries only in-frame clones and drops some. Of more than 65,000 clones listed, around 90% are singletons. The sequence derives from a human donor in good health. Sequenced input: T cells isolated from PBMCs. The chain joins TRBV9 to TRBJ2-7; D possibly corresponds to TRBD1 (6 bases). The CDR3 DNA reads as TGTGCCAGCAGCGTAGCGGGACATATGGGCTACGAGCAGTACTTC. Its protein is CASSVAGHMGYEQYF.